This T cell receptor beta chain was observed in a study of metastatic and nonmetastatic thyroid tumors. Looked up from germline, CDR1 is MGHRA and CDR2 is YSYEKL. The CDR3 is made up of 15 amino acids. V lost 4 bases to trimming and J lost 2 bases, with 12 bases between them. Every patient was untreated before thyroid surgery. This clone was counted once. TCRdb reanalyzed the PCR reads via MiXCR. The data contain roughly 35,000 clones, about a sixth of them singletons. The J gene is TRBJ1-5, the V gene TRBV4-1; D gene ambiguous. The TCR originated in a female donor with papillary thyroid cancer or a benign thyroid nodule (not recorded which). Some clones in this sample may be carry-over from other donors' samples. The sample taken for sequencing was blood. CDR3: CASSPVAEGNQPQHF. The CDR3 region has the DNA TGCGCCAGCAGCCCGGTTGCGGAGGGCAATCAGCCCCAGCATTTT.